This is a list of T cell receptor beta chains from one sample in a study of blood T cell repertoires in COVID-19. The data were produced by immunoSEQ multiplex PCR, yet TCRdb's version contains in-frame clones alone and is incomplete. The sample lists about 21,000 clones; about four fifths were seen once. Sequences were obtained from peripheral blood. These receptors were collected from a middle-aged man with acute or convalescent COVID-19. The CDR3 runs from the conserved cysteine through the conserved F or W. D genes are given only for firm matches. A row's size may be missing; if present it is once, few, many or a size class.

D gene	clone size	V gene	J gene	CDR3 DNA	CDR3 protein
TRBD2	NA	TRBV27	TRBJ2-2	TGTGCCAGCAGACTTGCTAGCGGAACAACCGGGGAGCTGTTTTTT	CASRLASGTTGELFF
NA	NA	TRBV6-1	TRBJ2-5	TGTGCCAGCAGTGAAGTTCGACACTTGGTGGAGACCCAGTACTTC	CASSEVRHLVETQYF
TRBD1	NA	TRBV5-1	TRBJ1-2	TGCGCCAGCAGCACGACAGGGGGCGATGGCTACACCTTC	CASSTTGGDGYTF
TRBD1	once	TRBV9	TRBJ1-2	TGTGCCAGCAGCCCCAGAGGACAGGTCTATGGCTACACCTTC	CASSPRGQVYGYTF
TRBD1	NA	TRBV5-1	TRBJ2-7	TGCGCCAGCAGCTCTACCGGGACAGGGGACTACGAGCAGTACTTC	CASSSTGTGDYEQYF
TRBD1	NA	TRBV12-5	TRBJ1-5	TGTGCTAGTGGGCGCCCACAGGGGAATCAGCCCCAGCATTTT	CASGRPQGNQPQHF
NA	NA	TRBV5-1	TRBJ2-5	TGCGCCAGCAGCTTCGACAGCCCGTTTTCAGAGACCCAGTACTTC	CASSFDSPFSETQYF
NA	NA	TRBV2	TRBJ1-4	TGTGCCAGCAGTGAGCGTGGCAGGTCCAAACTGTTTTTT	CASSERGRSKLFF
TRBD1	NA	TRBV5-6	TRBJ1-2	TGTGCCAGCAGCCCCGGACAGGGTGGTGGCTACACCTTC	CASSPGQGGGYTF
TRBD2	NA	TRBV2	TRBJ2-3	TGTGCCAACAAGGGAGGGGTTCAGCGTAGCACAGATACGCAGTATTTT	CANKGGVQRSTDTQYF
NA	NA	TRBV6-5	TRBJ1-1	TGTGCCAGCAGTACCCTCGGAGGGAGAACTGAAGCTTTCTTT	CASSTLGGRTEAFF
NA	NA	TRBV5-6	TRBJ1-2	TGTGCCAGCAGCTGGGGCGGGGATGGCTACACCTTC	CASSWGGDGYTF
NA	NA	TRBV5-6	TRBJ1-3	TGTGCCAGCAGCTTCCGTGTCGGTCCTGGAAACACCATATATTTT	CASSFRVGPGNTIYF
NA	NA	TRBV5-1	TRBJ2-2	TGCGCCAGCAGTGAGAGGAACACCGGGGAGCTGTTTTTT	CASSERNTGELFF
TRBD1	once	TRBV29-1	TRBJ2-2	TGCAGCGGGACCCGACAGGGGGGAACCGGGGAGCTGTTTTTT	CSGTRQGGTGELFF
NA	NA	TRBV30	TRBJ1-2	TGTGCCTGGAGTGAGCACAGGGTCGGTGGCTACACCTTC	CAWSEHRVGGYTF
NA	NA	TRBV6-5	TRBJ1-5	TGTGCCAGCAGACCTGGGAGTTACAATCAGCCCCAGCATTTT	CASRPGSYNQPQHF
NA	NA	TRBV5-5	TRBJ1-5	TGTGCCAGCAGCTTGGCAAGCAATCAGCCCCAGCATTTT	CASSLASNQPQHF
NA	NA	TRBV3-1/TRBV3-2	TRBJ1-2	TGTGCCAGCAGCCAAGAATCGACAGGAGGTTCGGGGGGCTACACCTTC	CASSQESTGGSGGYTF
TRBD1	NA	TRBV25-1	TRBJ1-1	TGTGCCAGCAGTGGACAGGGGGGAACTGAAGCTTTCTTT	CASSGQGGTEAFF
TRBD1	NA	TRBV18	TRBJ1-2	TGTGCCAGCTCACCAATTTCAGGGGGGACCTATGGCTACACCTTC	CASSPISGGTYGYTF
NA	NA	TRBV18	TRBJ1-2	TGTGCCAGCTCCCCGGCGACGTTCCTAGCTAACTATGGCTACACCTTC	CASSPATFLANYGYTF
NA	once	TRBV6-5	TRBJ1-4	TGTGCCAGCAGCCCAACTAACGCTCTAAGTGAAAAACTGTTTTTT	CASSPTNALSEKLFF
NA	NA	TRBV5-1	TRBJ1-2	TGCGCCAGCAGCTTGACAGACTTGGGGCCAAACTATGGCTACACCTTC	CASSLTDLGPNYGYTF
NA	NA	TRBV27	TRBJ2-1	TGTGCCAGCCAATCGCGTCTCAGAGGGAGAAATGAGCAGTTCTTC	CASQSRLRGRNEQFF
TRBD1	NA	TRBV9	TRBJ1-1	TGTGCCAGCAGCGTAGGTTGGGGACAGCTCAAGACTGAAGCTTTCTTT	CASSVGWGQLKTEAFF
NA	NA	TRBV19	TRBJ1-6	TGTGCCAGTAGTACGGGAAAGCTCGATTCACCCCTCCACTTT	CASSTGKLDSPLHF
NA	NA	TRBV5-1	TRBJ2-3	TGCGCCAGCAGCCAGGGACTCAACACAGATACGCAGTATTTT	CASSQGLNTDTQYF
TRBD1	NA	TRBV2	TRBJ1-5	TGTGCCAGCAGCTCACAGGGGTTAAGCAATCAGCCCCAGCATTTT	CASSSQGLSNQPQHF
TRBD1	NA	TRBV4-1	TRBJ1-2	TGCGCCAGCAGCCGATACCTCGGGACAGCCTATGGCTACACCTTC	CASSRYLGTAYGYTF
TRBD2	NA	TRBV18	TRBJ2-1	TGTGCCAGCTCACCCTTGACTAGCGGGGGGAGCTCCTACAATGAGCAGTTCTTC	CASSPLTSGGSSYNEQFF
NA	NA	TRBV3-1/TRBV3-2	TRBJ2-1	TGTGCCAGCAGCCAAAGCGACTCCGGTCAGTTCTTC	CASSQSDSGQFF
TRBD2	NA	TRBV5-1	TRBJ2-7	TGCGCCAGCAGCATTAGCGGGGGGGCCCCCTACGAGCAGTACTTC	CASSISGGAPYEQYF
NA	NA	TRBV7-9	TRBJ2-1	TGTGCCAGCAGTTCACGGGGGAGCTCCTACAATGAGCAGTTCTTC	CASSSRGSSYNEQFF
NA	NA	TRBV21-1	TRBJ2-4	TGTGCCAGCAGCTCGAGGACAGGGATATTGGCCAAAAACATTCAGTACTTC	CASSSRTGILAKNIQYF
TRBD1	NA	TRBV27	TRBJ1-5	TGTGCCAGCAGTTTATCATCAGGGGGAGGCAATCAGCCCCAGCATTTT	CASSLSSGGGNQPQHF
TRBD1	NA	TRBV6-5	TRBJ1-1	TGTGCCAGCAGTTACGGGACAGCCAACACTGAAGCTTTCTTT	CASSYGTANTEAFF
NA	NA	TRBV10-3	TRBJ2-1	TGTGCCATCAGCCCGGGGGTCTCCTACAATGAGCAGTTCTTC	CAISPGVSYNEQFF
NA	NA	TRBV2	TRBJ1-6	TGTGCCAGCAGGTCCATACAAGAAAACAATTCACCCCTCCACTTT	CASRSIQENNSPLHF
NA	NA	TRBV7-8	TRBJ1-3	TGTGCCAGCAGCTTAGATTTGGGCGGAGGATCTGGAAACACCATATATTTT	CASSLDLGGGSGNTIYF
TRBD1	NA	TRBV3-1/TRBV3-2	TRBJ1-2	TGTGCCAGCAGCCAGACCGGGACAGCCTATGGCTACACCTTC	CASSQTGTAYGYTF
TRBD1	NA	TRBV3-1/TRBV3-2	TRBJ1-4	TGTGCCAGCAGCGCCGCCCGGCCTAGGGGGCATGAAAAACTGTTTTTT	CASSAARPRGHEKLFF
TRBD2	NA	TRBV30	TRBJ2-1	TGTGCCTGGAGTGAAACTAGCGGGAGGGCCGGTGAGCAGTTCTTC	CAWSETSGRAGEQFF
TRBD1	NA	TRBV5-1	TRBJ2-3	TGCGCCAGCAGCTTGGAGGGGGCCGGCCCAGATACGCAGTATTTT	CASSLEGAGPDTQYF
NA	NA	TRBV5-8	TRBJ1-3	TGTGCCAGCAGCTTGGGGCCGGGAACGTTAGGAAACACCATATATTTT	CASSLGPGTLGNTIYF
NA	NA	TRBV3-1/TRBV3-2	TRBJ1-2	TGTGCCAGCAGCCCTTCCAGGGTTAGTAGCTATGGCTACACCTTC	CASSPSRVSSYGYTF
TRBD2	NA	TRBV5-1	TRBJ2-7	TGCGCCAGCAGCCCCGGACTAGCGGGAGGCCTCTCCTACGAGCAGTACTTC	CASSPGLAGGLSYEQYF